One sample yielded the 27 T cell receptor beta chains listed below, sequenced in a study of Graves' ophthalmopathy and Graves' hyperthyroidism. TCR beta CDR3 regions were amplified from RNA transcripts. RT-PCR with HTBI primers came first, then second-round multiplex PCR. TCRdb analysed the multiplex PCR reads with MiXCR anew, one entry per CDR3 protein. The data show some 750,000 distinct CDR3 sequences, with about 44% seen just once and about 40% held by the top ten. The sample was peripheral blood. All receptors derive from an adult man with Graves' ophthalmopathy.

This chain links TRBV20-1 with TRBJ2-7; TRBD2 agrees at 7 bases. Per the germline V gene, CDR1 is DFQATT and CDR2 is SNEGSKA (reference sequence). This CDR3 has 14 residues. Trimming removed 6 bases from V and 7 bases from J; junction bases left unmatched: 15. The CDR3 here is CSAEKEGLRWEQYF. DNA for the CDR3: TGCAGTGCAGAGAAGGAGGGACTAAGATGGGAGCAGTACTTC.

This clonotype was seen more than once but under ten times. This chain joins TRBV9 and TRBJ1-6, with D possibly being TRBD1 (5 bases). Germline V CDR1 and CDR2: SGDLS, YYNGEE. This CDR3 comprises 17 residues. V lost 7 bases and J lost 10, with 27 bases in between. The CDR3 spells CASSPALGGGSMSPLHF. CDR3 bases: TGTGCCAGCTCACCCGCCTTGGGGGGAGGAAGTATGTCACCCCTCCACTTT.

This clonotype was detected a few times. The chain carries TRBV19 and TRBJ2-2; 11 bases fit TRBD2. The length of the CDR3 is 15 residues. J was trimmed by 6 bases and V by 9 bases; bases with no gene match: 9. Germline V gene data show CDR1 as LNHDA and CDR2 as SQIVND (reference sequence). The CDR3 nucleotides read TGTGCCAGCACAACTAGCGGGAGTAGTTCCGGGGAGCTGTTTTTT. Protein sequence: CASTTSGSSSGELFF.

V and J are TRBV7-9 and TRBJ2-2; D gene ambiguous. Trimming stripped 3 bases from V and 0 bases from J, with 8 bases between. This CDR3 comprises 15 residues. From germline, CDR1 is SEHNR and CDR2 FQNEAQ (reference sequence). The CDR3, as DNA: TGTGCCAGCAGCTTGGTCACCCCGAACACCGGGGAGCTGTTTTTT. It codes for CASSLVTPNTGELFF.

This clonotype was seen many times. At one end, the junction sequence differs from germline, possibly due to a read error. J is TRBJ1-1 and V is TRBV6-5; D not resolved. The CDR3 totals 10 residues. Looked up from germline, CDR1 is MNHEY and CDR2 is SVGAGI. The CDR3 loop is CASSGPGAPF. The CDR3 DNA reads TGTGCCAGCAGTGGACCGGGAGCACCCTTT.

This clonotype showed up many times. The V gene is TRBV7-8, the J gene TRBJ2-7; a weak D match, TRBD2 (6 bases). The V and J ends lost 4 bases and 6 bases respectively, with 13 bases between them. There are 13 residues in the CDR3. Per the germline V gene, CDR1 is SGHVS and CDR2 is FQNEAQ. CDR3 sequence reads: CASSSGTFGEQYF. The CDR3 DNA is TGTGCCAGCAGCTCCGGGACTTTCGGCGAGCAGTACTTC.

J is TRBJ1-5 and V is TRBV10-2; tentative D call: TRBD1 (6 bases). In germline, CDR1 is WSHSY, CDR2 SAAADI. Trimming took off 0 bases at V and 7 bases at J, with 13 bases between the two ends. This CDR3 comprises 15 residues. CDR3 region: CASSESGQNEQPQHF. The DNA for the CDR3 is TGCGCCAGCAGTGAGTCAGGACAGAACGAACAGCCCCAGCATTTT.

The rearrangement uses TRBV6-5 and TRBJ2-7; D ambiguous. Deletions cut 5 bases from V and 6 bases from J, with 17 bases between. Germline assignment: CDR1 MNHEY and CDR2 SVGAGI. CDR3 size: 14 residues. The CDR3 bases are TGTGCCAGCAGTACAACCGGACCCGCCGGCGAGCAGTACTTC. As protein: CASSTTGPAGEQYF.

This clonotype occurred once. The genes are TRBV20-1 and TRBJ2-7, with no clear D. Germline values: CDR1 DFQATT, CDR2 SNEGSKA (reference sequence). The CDR3 length is 13 residues. The DNA for the CDR3 is TGCAGCGTAGGATTCTCATCCTCCTACGAGCAGTACTTC. Its protein is CSVGFSSSYEQYF.

The chain uses TRBV7-1 and TRBJ1-6; tentatively, D is TRBD1 (5 bases). TRBV7-1 is designated an ORF whose function remains uncertain. Trimming removed 2 bases from V and 9 bases from J, with 14 bases in between. The CDR3 has 15 residues. Here the CDR3 reads CASSSNQGVGSPLHF. CDR3 coding DNA: TGTGCCAGCAGCTCAAACCAGGGTGTGGGTTCACCCCTCCACTTT.

The gene calls are TRBV29-1 and TRBJ1-3, with D tentatively TRBD1 (6 bases). Trimming pared 6 bases from V and 5 bases from J, leaving 17 bases between. Per the germline V gene, CDR1 is SQVTM and CDR2 is ANQGSEA. The CDR3 contains 14 residues. CDR3 coding DNA: TGCAGCGTGAGGGGGACTAGCGGGAGAAACACCATATATTTT. Its translation: CSVRGTSGRNTIYF. The whole variable domain, remainder taken from reference TRBV29-1 and TRBJ1-3, is SAVISQKPSRDICQRGTSLTIQCQVDSQVTMMFWYRQQPGQSLTLIATANQGSEATYESGFVIDKFPISRPNLTFSTLTVSNMSPEDSSIYLCSVRGTSGRNTIYFGEGSWLTVV.

The chain links TRBV6-6 to TRBJ1-5; TRBD1 matches 7 bases. The trim removed 0 bases at V and 7 bases at J, leaving 6 bases unmatched. The V gene's germline CDR1 is MNHNY and CDR2 SVGAGI (reference sequence). This CDR3 region has 15 residues. The CDR3 loop is CASSYSGAGGQPQHF. The CDR3 region has the DNA TGTGCCAGCAGTTACTCAGGGGCAGGGGGGCAGCCCCAGCATTTT.

At least ten counts were recorded for this clonotype. The chain is built from TRBV20-1 and TRBJ2-5, with TRBD1 as a possible D gene (6 bases). CDR1 is DFQATT, CDR2 SNEGSKA, per germline (reference sequence). The CDR3 covers 14 residues. V was cut by 5 bases and J by 5 bases, with 18 bases left in between. The CDR3 bases are TGCAGTGCTCATATAACAGGGATGGGGGAGACCCAGTACTTC. Translation gives CSAHITGMGETQYF.

The chain carries TRBV5-1 and TRBJ2-7; 9 positions agree with TRBD1. After removal of 3 bases from V and 3 bases from J, the junction contained 7 bases not matched to a gene. Germline loops: CDR1 SGHRS, CDR2 YFSETQ. The CDR3 spans 15 residues. The CDR3 sequence is CASSSSGQGGYEQYF. For the CDR3, the DNA is TGCGCCAGCAGCTCCTCGGGACAGGGAGGCTACGAGCAGTACTTC.

The V call is TRBV19, the J call TRBJ1-4; D is unclear. Germline V gives CDR1 LNHDA, CDR2 SQIVND (reference sequence). The CDR3 has 17 residues. Between the trimmed V and J ends, which lost 0 bases and 7 bases, there was a span of 18 bases. The CDR3 loop reads CASSIDEVDGSGEKLFF. In DNA, the CDR3 is TGTGCCAGTAGTATAGATGAGGTCGACGGTTCCGGTGAAAAACTGTTTTTT.

Ten or more counts support this clonotype. The J gene is TRBJ1-1, the V gene TRBV20-1; D is unclear. Trimming cost V 3 bases and J 3 bases, with 11 bases left between them. CDR1 DFQATT and CDR2 SNEGSKA come from the germline V gene (reference sequence). This CDR3 is built from 13 residues. Here the CDR3 reads CSASHGPHTEAFF. The CDR3 DNA reads as TGCAGTGCTAGTCACGGGCCTCACACTGAAGCTTTCTTT.

This chain links TRBV2 with TRBJ1-2; the match to TRBD1 covers 12 bases. The CDR3 sequence is 13 residues long. V lost 5 bases to trimming and J lost 9 bases; unmatched junction nucleotides: 4. Germline V gives CDR1 SNHLY, CDR2 FYNNEI. CDR3 coding DNA: TGTGCCAGCAGTACGGGACAGGGGGCGAGCTACACCTTC. Translation gives CASSTGQGASYTF. Filled out from reference TRBV2 and TRBJ1-2, the complete variable domain reads EPEVTQTPSHQVTQMGQEVILRCVPISNHLYFYWYRQILGQKVEFLVSFYNNEISEKSEIFDDQFSVERPDGSNFTLKIRSTKLEDSAMYFCASSTGQGASYTFGSGTRLTVV.

This clonotype appeared many times. V usage is TRBV20-1 and J usage is TRBJ2-5; 9 positions agree with TRBD2. Germline V lookup: CDR1 DFQATT, CDR2 SNEGSKA (reference sequence). The CDR3 is 14 residues long. V gave up 0 bases and J gave up 5 bases; unmatched junction bases: 4. The CDR3 DNA sequence: TGCAGTGCTAGAGATCCCGGACTAGCGGAGACCCAGTACTTC. It codes for CSARDPGLAETQYF.

The chain is built from TRBV24-1 and TRBJ2-3; weak D call: TRBD1 (5 bases). Looked up from germline, CDR1 is KGHDR and CDR2 is SFDVKD. The CDR3 consists of 15 residues. V lost 6 bases, J lost 4 bases, and 16 bases lay in between. CDR3 sequence (DNA): TGTGCCACCAGTACCCGCCTACTGGGGCCAGATACGCAGTATTTT. Its protein product is CATSTRLLGPDTQYF.

Note on this clonotype: The junction and the germline gene differ at one end; a read error may be behind it. The gene calls are TRBV10-1 and TRBJ2-7; D is undetermined. The CDR3 is 11 residues long. The germline CDR1 and CDR2 sequences are WNHNN and SYGVQD (reference sequence). The CDR3 DNA is TGTGCCAGCAGTGACTGGTACGAGCAGTACTTC. This gives the protein CASSDWYEQYF.

This clonotype was picked up many times. V gene TRBV29-1 combines with J gene TRBJ1-1, with 11 nucleotides matching TRBD1. This CDR3 is 13 amino acids long. Germline values: CDR1 SQVTM, CDR2 ANQGSEA. V was pared by 6 bases and J by 1 base, with 1 base of the junction left unmatched. The CDR3 DNA follows: TGCAGCGTCGGGACAGGGGGGAACACTGAAGCTTTCTTT. This translates into CSVGTGGNTEAFF.

The rearrangement uses TRBV12-3 or TRBV12-4 and TRBJ2-7; 11 bases match TRBD2. V shed 4 bases and J 5 bases; nucleotides not matched to a gene: 7. The CDR3 extends over 15 amino acids. In DNA form, the CDR3 reads TGTGCCAGCAGTTCGGGACTAGCGGACCAAAACGAGCAGTACTTC. This codes for CASSSGLADQNEQYF.

The J gene is TRBJ2-2, the V gene TRBV24-1; D uncertain. Germline loops: CDR1 KGHDR, CDR2 SFDVKD. The CDR3 is 14 residues long. V lost 6 bases and J lost 0, with 7 bases in between. The CDR3, as DNA: TGTGCCACCAGTTTGGCTGCGAACACCGGGGAGCTGTTTTTT. Amino acid sequence: CATSLAANTGELFF.

The chain is built from TRBV19 and TRBJ1-6; a weak D match, TRBD1 (6 bases). This CDR3 comprises 14 residues. V dropped 5 bases and J dropped 8 bases, with 13 bases sitting between them. CDR1 and CDR2 (germline): LNHDA, SQIVND (reference sequence). CDR3 residues: CASSLGTRDSPLHF. CDR3 nucleotide sequence: TGTGCCAGTAGTTTGGGGACAAGGGATTCACCCCTCCACTTT.

In its sample, this clonotype was seen a few times. The CDR3 is CASSPGGQGGYGYTF. DNA for the CDR3: TGTGCCAGCAGCCCAGGGGGACAGGGGGGGTATGGCTACACCTTC. The genes are TRBV7-2 and TRBJ1-2; 11 positions match TRBD1. V lost 5 bases and J lost 5; bases outside the gene matches: 7. This CDR3 comprises 15 residues. Germline loops: CDR1 SGHTA, CDR2 FQGNSA.

V gene TRBV7-9 combines with J gene TRBJ2-2; D is tentatively TRBD1 or TRBD2 (5 bases each). With 1 base removed from V and 11 bases from J, the gap between germline ends came to 8 bases. The CDR3 loop spans 12 amino acids. Per germline, CDR1 SEHNR and CDR2 FQNEAQ (reference sequence). The CDR3 sequence: CASSLVGEELFF. The DNA of the CDR3 is TGTGCCAGCAGCTTAGTGGGGGAAGAGCTGTTTTTT. Full variable domain (remainder filled in from reference TRBV7-9 and TRBJ2-2): DTGVSQNPRHKITKRGQNVTFRCDPISEHNRLYWYRQTLGQGPEFLTYFQNEAQLEKSRLLSDRFSAERPKGSFSTLEIQRTEQGDSAMYLCASSLVGEELFFGEGSRLTVL.

Worth noting for this clonotype: A read error may be the cause here, since a much bigger clone is one base away. The chain is built from TRBV19 and TRBJ2-7, with TRBD1 matching over 8 bases. Per the germline V gene, CDR1 is LNHDA and CDR2 is SQIVND (reference sequence). There are 12 residues in the CDR3. CDR3 region: CATRDRLYEQHF. The DNA of the CDR3 is TGTGCCACTCGGGACAGGCTGTACGAGCAGCACTTC. The variable domain in full, with the rest retrieved from reference TRBV19 and TRBJ2-7, is DGGITQSPKYLFRKEGQNVTLSCEQNLNHDAMYWYRQDPGQGLRLIYYSQIVNDFQKGDIAEGYSVSREKKESFPLTVTSAQKNPTAFYLCATRDRLYEQHFGPGTRLTVT.